This T cell receptor (beta chain) emerged from a study of blood T cell repertoires in COVID-19. On the study more broadly: The United States, Italy and Spain were the sources of the acute and convalescent COVID-19 samples. PBMCs, B-cell-depleted T cells, or T cells were the source of the cDNA or gDNA that made up the material.

The CDR3 consists of 15 residues. In germline, CDR1 is SGHTA, CDR2 FQGTGA. V trimming: 5 bases; J trimming: 2 bases; junction bases outside the gene matches: 5. As originally analysed: Using reference gene primer amplification, nucleated cell counts were estimated. Sequencing was performed with immunoSEQ multiplex PCR; in TCRdb, only in-frame clones are kept and a portion is missing. Clone size and the V and J calls come from that table; the DNA yielded D and trimming. The table lists over 110,000 clones, approximately 90% of them singletons. The sequencing sample was made of peripheral blood. The sequence was collected from a human donor in a cohort sampled during active COVID-19. V gene TRBV7-3 combines with J gene TRBJ2-3, with 9 bases lining up with TRBD2. CDR3: CASSLLAGSTDTQYF. The CDR3 region has the DNA TGTGCCAGCAGCCTTCTAGCGGGGTCCACAGATACGCAGTATTTT.